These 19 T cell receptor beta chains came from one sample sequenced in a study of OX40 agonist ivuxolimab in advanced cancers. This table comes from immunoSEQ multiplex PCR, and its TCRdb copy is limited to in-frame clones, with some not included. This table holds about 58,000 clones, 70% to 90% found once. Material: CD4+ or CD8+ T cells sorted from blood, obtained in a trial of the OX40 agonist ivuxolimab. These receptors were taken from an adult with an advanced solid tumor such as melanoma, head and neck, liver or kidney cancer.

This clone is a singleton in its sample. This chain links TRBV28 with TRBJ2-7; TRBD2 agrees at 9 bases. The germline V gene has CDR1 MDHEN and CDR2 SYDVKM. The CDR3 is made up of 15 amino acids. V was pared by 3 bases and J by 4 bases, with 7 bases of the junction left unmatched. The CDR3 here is CASSLRGGLVYEQYV. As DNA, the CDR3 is TGTGCCAGCAGTTTGCGGGGGGGACTAGTTTACGAGCAGTACGTC.

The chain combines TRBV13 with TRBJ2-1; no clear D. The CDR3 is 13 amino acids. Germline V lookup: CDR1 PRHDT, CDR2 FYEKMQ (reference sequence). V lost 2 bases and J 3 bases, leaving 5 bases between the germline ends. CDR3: CASSLTLYNEQFF. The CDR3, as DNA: TGTGCCAGCAGCTTAACCCTCTACAATGAGCAGTTCTTC.

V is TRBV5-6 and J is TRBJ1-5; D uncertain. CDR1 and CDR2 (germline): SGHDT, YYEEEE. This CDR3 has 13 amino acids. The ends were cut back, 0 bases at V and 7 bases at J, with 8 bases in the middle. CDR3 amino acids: CASSLDGRQPQHF. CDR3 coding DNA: TGTGCCAGCAGCTTGGACGGGAGGCAGCCCCAGCATTTT. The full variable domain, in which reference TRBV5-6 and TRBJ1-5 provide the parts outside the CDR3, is DAGVTQSPTHLIKTRGQQVTLRCSPKSGHDTVSWYQQALGQGPQFIFQYYEEEERQRGNFPDRFSGHQFPNYSSELNVNALLLGDSALYLCASSLDGRQPQHFGDGTRLSIL.

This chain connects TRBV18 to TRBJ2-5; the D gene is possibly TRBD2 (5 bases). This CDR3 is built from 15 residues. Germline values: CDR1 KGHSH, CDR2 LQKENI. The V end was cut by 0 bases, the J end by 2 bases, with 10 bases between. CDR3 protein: CASSPPARGQETQYF. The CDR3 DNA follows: TGTGCCAGCTCACCACCTGCTCGGGGACAAGAGACCCAGTACTTC.

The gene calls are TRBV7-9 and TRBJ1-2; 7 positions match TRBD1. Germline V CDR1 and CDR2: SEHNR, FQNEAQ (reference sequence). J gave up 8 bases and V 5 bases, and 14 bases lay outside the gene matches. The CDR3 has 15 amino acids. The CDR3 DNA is TGTGCCAGCAGCGGCAGACAGGGCGGCGAACGAGGCTACACCTTC. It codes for CASSGRQGGERGYTF.

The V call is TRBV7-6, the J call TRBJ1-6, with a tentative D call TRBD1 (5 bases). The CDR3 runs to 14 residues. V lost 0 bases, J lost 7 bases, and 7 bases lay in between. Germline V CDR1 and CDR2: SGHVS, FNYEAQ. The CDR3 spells CASSLAGVNSPLHF. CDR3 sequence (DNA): TGTGCCAGCAGCTTAGCGGGGGTCAATTCACCCCTCCACTTT. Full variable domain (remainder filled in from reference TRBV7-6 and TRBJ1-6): GAGVSQSPRYKVTKRGQDVALRCDPISGHVSLYWYRQALGQGPEFLTYFNYEAQQDKSGLPNDRFSAERPEGSISTLTIQRTEQRDSAMYRCASSLAGVNSPLHFGNGTRLTVT.

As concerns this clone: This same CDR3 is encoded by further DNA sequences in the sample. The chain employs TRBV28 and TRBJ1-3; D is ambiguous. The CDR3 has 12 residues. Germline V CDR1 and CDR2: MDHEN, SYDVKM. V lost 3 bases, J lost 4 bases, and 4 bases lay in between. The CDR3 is CASSLGGNTIYF. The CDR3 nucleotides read TGTGCCAGCAGTTTGGGGGGAAACACCATATATTTT.

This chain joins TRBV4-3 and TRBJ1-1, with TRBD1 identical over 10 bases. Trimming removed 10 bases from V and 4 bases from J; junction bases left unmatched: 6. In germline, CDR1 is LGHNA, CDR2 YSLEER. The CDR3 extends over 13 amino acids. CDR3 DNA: TGCGCCACCGACAGGGGGCTGGGCACTGAAGCTTTCTTT. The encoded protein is CATDRGLGTEAFF.

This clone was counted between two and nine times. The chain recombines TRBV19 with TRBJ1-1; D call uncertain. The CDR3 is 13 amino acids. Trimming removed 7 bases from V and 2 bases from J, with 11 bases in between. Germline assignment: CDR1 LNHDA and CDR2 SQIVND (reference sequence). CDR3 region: CASKYGGNTEAFF. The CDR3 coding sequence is TGTGCCAGTAAGTATGGAGGCAACACTGAAGCTTTCTTT.

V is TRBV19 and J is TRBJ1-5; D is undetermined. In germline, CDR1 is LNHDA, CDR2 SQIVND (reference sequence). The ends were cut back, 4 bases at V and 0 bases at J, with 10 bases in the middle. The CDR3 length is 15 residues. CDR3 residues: CASSTRLSSNQPQHF. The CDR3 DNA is TGTGCCAGTAGTACCCGACTTAGTAGCAATCAGCCCCAGCATTTT.

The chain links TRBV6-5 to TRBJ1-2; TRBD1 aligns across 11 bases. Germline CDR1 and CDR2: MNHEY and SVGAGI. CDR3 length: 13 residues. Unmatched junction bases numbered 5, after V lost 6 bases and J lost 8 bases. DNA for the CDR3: TGTGCCAGCAGCTCGGGACAGGGGGGAGGCTACACCTTC. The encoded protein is CASSSGQGGGYTF.

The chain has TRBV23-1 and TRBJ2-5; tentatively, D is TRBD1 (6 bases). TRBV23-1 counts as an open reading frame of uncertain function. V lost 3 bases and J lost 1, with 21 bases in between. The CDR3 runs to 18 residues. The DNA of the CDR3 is TGCGCCAGCAGTCACGGAAACAGGGCCGGTGGGGCCCAAGAGACCCAGTACTTC. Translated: CASSHGNRAGGAQETQYF.

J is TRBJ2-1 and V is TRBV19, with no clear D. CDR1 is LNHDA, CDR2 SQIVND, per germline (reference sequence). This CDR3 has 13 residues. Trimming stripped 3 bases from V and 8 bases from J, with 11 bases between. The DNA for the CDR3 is TGTGCCAGTAGTATGTTGCCCACGGATGAGCAGTTCTTC. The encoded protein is CASSMLPTDEQFF.

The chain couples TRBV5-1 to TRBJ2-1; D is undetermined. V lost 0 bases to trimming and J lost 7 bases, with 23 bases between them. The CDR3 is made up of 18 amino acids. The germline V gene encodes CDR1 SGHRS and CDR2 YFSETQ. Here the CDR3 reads CASSLGIRVSSIGNEQFF. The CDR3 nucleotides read TGCGCCAGCAGCTTGGGAATTAGGGTGTCGAGTATAGGGAATGAGCAGTTCTTC.

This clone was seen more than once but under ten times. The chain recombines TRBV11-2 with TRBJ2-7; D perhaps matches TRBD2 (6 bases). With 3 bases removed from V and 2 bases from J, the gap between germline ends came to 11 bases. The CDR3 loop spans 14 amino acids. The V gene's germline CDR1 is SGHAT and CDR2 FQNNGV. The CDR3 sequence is CASSFGTAAYEQYF. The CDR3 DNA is TGTGCCAGCAGCTTCGGGACTGCCGCCTACGAGCAGTACTTC.

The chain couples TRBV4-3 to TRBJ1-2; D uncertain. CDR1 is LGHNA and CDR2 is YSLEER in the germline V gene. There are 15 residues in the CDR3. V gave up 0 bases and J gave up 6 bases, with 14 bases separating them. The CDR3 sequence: CASSQERRKGNGYTF. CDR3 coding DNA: TGCGCCAGCAGCCAAGAAAGACGGAAGGGCAATGGCTACACCTTC.

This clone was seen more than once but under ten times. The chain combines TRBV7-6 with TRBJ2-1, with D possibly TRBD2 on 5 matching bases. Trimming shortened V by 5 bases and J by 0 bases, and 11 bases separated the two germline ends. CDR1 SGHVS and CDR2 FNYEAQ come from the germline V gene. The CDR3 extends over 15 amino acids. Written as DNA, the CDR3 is TGTGCCAGCAGCCAGGACTTGAGCTCCTACAATGAGCAGTTCTTC. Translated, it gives CASSQDLSSYNEQFF.

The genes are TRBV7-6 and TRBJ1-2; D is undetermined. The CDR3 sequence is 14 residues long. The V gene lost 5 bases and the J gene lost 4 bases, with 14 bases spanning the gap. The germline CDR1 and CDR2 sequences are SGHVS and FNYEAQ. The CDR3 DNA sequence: TGTGCCAGCAGCCCGGAAGTCGGGAGCTATGGCTACACCTTC. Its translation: CASSPEVGSYGYTF.

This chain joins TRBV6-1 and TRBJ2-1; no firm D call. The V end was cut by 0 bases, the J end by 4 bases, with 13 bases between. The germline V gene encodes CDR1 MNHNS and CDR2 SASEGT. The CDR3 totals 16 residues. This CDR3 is CASSEAQGQIYNEQFF. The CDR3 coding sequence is TGTGCCAGCAGTGAAGCGCAAGGGCAGATTTACAATGAGCAGTTCTTC.